This TCR beta chain is drawn from a study of a mutant IDH1 vaccine in newly diagnosed glioma. Study information: Males made up approximately 62% and females roughly 40% of treated patients, whose mean age was roughly 40 years. Findings of the study overall: Altogether, 80% to 95% of patients exhibited vaccine-induced immune responses.

A note on this clone: Its antigen is not known.

Time point reported: baseline, week 1 (first vaccination visit). Treatment given: pre-vaccination baseline after standard-of-care therapy. The method was immunoSEQ multiplex PCR; TCRdb's version includes in-frame clones alone and lacks a portion of them. Of 50,000 or so clones in the sample, around 80% were seen once. The CDR3 contains 14 residues. Germline lookup yields CDR1 MNHEY and CDR2 SVGAGI. Trimming left V 0 bases short and J 4 bases short, with 6 bases between. The starting material was PBMCs, obtained from a glioma patient treated with radiotherapy, temozolomide or both. The genes are TRBV6-5 and TRBJ2-2; the D is unclear. This sequence was found in a man younger than 30 with glioma. CDR3 loop: CASSYSSGTGELFF. Written as DNA, the CDR3 is TGTGCCAGCAGTTACTCCTCGGGCACCGGGGAGCTGTTTTTT.